These 31 T cell receptor beta chains share one sample of origin, sequenced in a study of cytomegalovirus exposure and HLA in healthy donors. PCR used 60 Vbeta primers and 13 Jbeta primers. Assay used: immunoSEQ multiplex PCR; TCRdb lists only in-frame clones, some missing. This table has 150,000 to 200,000 clones, 77% appearing once. Input material: PBMCs. These receptors originate from a woman in her 30s in good health and CMV-seropositive.

This clone was seen more than once but under ten times. The chain couples TRBV5-4 to TRBJ2-5; 9 nucleotides line up with TRBD1. The J segment lost 4 bases and the V segment lost 4 bases, leaving 5 bases of the junction unmatched. Germline CDR1 is SGHNT and CDR2 is YYREEE (reference sequence). The CDR3 runs to 14 residues. CDR3 DNA sequence: TGTGCCAGCAGCCTGGACAGGGGCGGAGAGACCCAGTACTTC. Translating it yields CASSLDRGGETQYF.

V and J are TRBV19 and TRBJ2-3; TRBD2 aligns across 9 bases. The CDR3 has 17 amino acids. Germline CDR1 is LNHDA and CDR2 is SQIVND (reference sequence). The V gene end was trimmed by 3 bases and the J gene end by 5 bases; junction bases not matched to a gene: 12. The CDR3 here is CASSIPLIAGVGDTQYF. The CDR3 nucleotides read TGTGCCAGTAGTATCCCCCTGATAGCGGGAGTCGGAGATACGCAGTATTTT.

The V gene is TRBV4-1, the J gene TRBJ1-2, with 7 positions matching TRBD1. The CDR3 has 17 amino acids. The ends lost 2 bases at V and 4 bases at J; junction bases unmatched: 13. Germline CDR1 MGHRA, CDR2 YSYEKL. The CDR3 DNA follows: TGCGCCAGCAGCCAAAGGATGGGACAGCCTATCATCTATGGCTACACCTTC. Translated: CASSQRMGQPIIYGYTF.

The J gene is TRBJ1-1, the V gene TRBV5-4; TRBD1 aligns across 10 bases. Trimming took 4 bases from V and 1 from J; bases not matched to a gene: 4. The germline V gene encodes CDR1 SGHNT and CDR2 YYREEE (reference sequence). This CDR3 region has 15 residues. As DNA, the CDR3 is TGTGCCAGCAGCCCTCGGACAGGGGGGAACACTGAAGCTTTCTTT. Amino acid sequence: CASSPRTGGNTEAFF.

The rearrangement links TRBV28 to TRBJ1-2, with TRBD1 matching over 8 bases. The V gene end was trimmed by 2 bases and the J gene end by 4 bases; junction bases not matched to a gene: 3. This CDR3 spans 14 amino acids. Germline V lookup: CDR1 MDHEN, CDR2 SYDVKM. The DNA for the CDR3 is TGTGCCAGCAGTTTAATAGGACAGGGCTATGGCTACACCTTC. Protein: CASSLIGQGYGYTF.

This clone appeared a single time. In DNA, the CDR3 is TGTGTGATCGGGGACAGGGCCAACTATGGCTACACCTTC. It codes for CVIGDRANYGYTF. The rearrangement links TRBV11-3 to TRBJ1-2; 9 nucleotides match TRBD1. The CDR3 is made up of 13 amino acids. The germline V gene has CDR1 SGHNT and CDR2 YENEEA.

V gene TRBV19 combines with J gene TRBJ2-7; maybe TRBD2 (5 bases). The germline gives CDR1 LNHDA, CDR2 SQIVND (reference sequence). Trimming left V 3 bases short and J 4 bases short, with 10 bases between. This CDR3 contains 13 residues. CDR3 nucleotides: TGTGCCAGTAGTATCGTACTAGAATACGAGCAGTACTTC. Encoded protein: CASSIVLEYEQYF.

This clone was seen only a few times. V gene TRBV30 combines with J gene TRBJ2-3, with 9 nucleotides matching TRBD2. The germline V gene encodes CDR1 GTSNPN and CDR2 SVGIG (reference sequence). This CDR3 spans 14 amino acids. CDR3 residues: CAVESSGRTDTQYF. The CDR3 DNA sequence: TGTGCGGTGGAGAGTAGCGGGAGAACAGATACGCAGTATTTT.

The J gene is TRBJ2-7, the V gene TRBV5-1; 7 nucleotides align to TRBD1. Trimming cost V 2 bases and J 5 bases; bases outside gene matches: 10. The CDR3 is 15 amino acids. Germline CDR1 is SGHRS and CDR2 is YFSETQ. Here the CDR3 reads CASSFGPGQYNEQYF. For the CDR3, the DNA is TGCGCCAGCAGCTTCGGTCCGGGACAGTACAACGAGCAGTACTTC.

This sequence joins TRBV28 and TRBJ2-7, with D perhaps matching TRBD1 (5 bases). The germline V and J ends were trimmed by 5 bases and 8 bases, with 16 bases remaining between them. Looked up from germline, CDR1 is MDHEN and CDR2 is SYDVKM. The CDR3 totals 13 residues. CDR3 sequence reads: CASSPQQQAQQYF. The CDR3 DNA is TGTGCCAGCAGTCCCCAGCAACAGGCTCAGCAGTACTTC. Variable domain in full (rest from reference TRBV28 and TRBJ2-7): DVKVTQSSRYLVKRTGEKVFLECVQDMDHENMFWYRQDPGLGLRLIYFSYDVKMKEKGDIPEGYSVSREKKERFSLILESASTNQTSMYLCASSPQQQAQQYFGPGTRLTVT.

The CDR3 sequence is CAWGTGLGTEAFF. The CDR3 DNA follows: TGTGCCTGGGGGACAGGATTAGGCACTGAAGCTTTCTTT. The chain couples TRBV30 to TRBJ1-1; TRBD1 matches at 8 bases. V lost 5 bases to trimming and J lost 4 bases; unmatched junction nucleotides: 6. Germline V gives CDR1 GTSNPN, CDR2 SVGIG (reference sequence). The CDR3 spans 13 residues.

The gene calls are TRBV9 and TRBJ2-2; TRBD2 matches 10 bases. Germline CDR1 is SGDLS and CDR2 is YYNGEE. The CDR3 contains 17 residues. Trimming cost V 0 bases and J 5 bases; bases outside gene matches: 7. The CDR3, as DNA: TGTGCCAGCAGCGTAGCTATAGGACTAGCGGCGACCGGGGAGCTGTTTTTT. Protein: CASSVAIGLAATGELFF.

The chain recombines TRBV7-7 with TRBJ2-5; TRBD2 is a possible D gene (5 bases). The germline V gene has CDR1 SSHAT and CDR2 FNYEAQ (reference sequence). The CDR3 consists of 15 residues. The ends were cut back, 5 bases at V and 5 bases at J, with 18 bases in the middle. The CDR3 protein is CASSGRGDPLETQYF. Here the CDR3 DNA reads TGTGCCAGCAGCGGCCGGGGAGATCCCTTGGAGACCCAGTACTTC. The full variable domain, with the rest looked up from reference TRBV7-7 and TRBJ2-5, is GAGVSQSPRYKVTKRGQDVTLRCDPISSHATLYWYQQALGQGPEFLTYFNYEAQPDKSGLPSDRFSAERPEGSISTLTIQRTEQRDSAMYRCASSGRGDPLETQYFGPGTRLLVL.

The V call is TRBV6-5, the J call TRBJ2-7; D may be TRBD2 (5 bases). Germline CDR1 and CDR2: MNHEY and SVGAGI. CDR3 length: 15 amino acids. Trimming took 4 bases from V and 6 from J, leaving 19 bases between them. CDR3 nucleotide sequence: TGTGCCAGCAGTTCTGGGCAAGGGAGTGGTGGCGAGCAGTACTTC. Translation: CASSSGQGSGGEQYF.

The V call is TRBV12-5, the J call TRBJ2-7, with 7 bases lining up with TRBD2. The V gene's germline CDR1 is LGHNT and CDR2 FRNRAP. V dropped 1 base and J dropped 2; count of bases not matched to a gene: 2. The CDR3 length is 14 residues. The CDR3 DNA sequence: TGTGCTAGTGGTTTGGCGGGAGGCGCCTACGAGCAGTACTTC. Protein: CASGLAGGAYEQYF.

The J gene is TRBJ1-2, the V gene TRBV6-1; D is uncertain. The germline V gene has CDR1 MNHNS and CDR2 SASEGT. V lost 7 bases and J 7 bases, leaving 19 bases between the germline ends. The CDR3 totals 14 residues. The DNA of the CDR3 is TGTGCCAGCACCGAATCTGGCAGTCATACTGGCTACACCTTC. Amino acid sequence: CASTESGSHTGYTF.

The chain recombines TRBV13 with TRBJ1-4; 7 bases match TRBD1. This CDR3 contains 17 residues. Germline trimming cut 5 bases from V and 0 bases from J; bases unmatched to any gene: 9. The germline V gene has CDR1 PRHDT and CDR2 FYEKMQ (reference sequence). CDR3: CASSSRQGHTTNEKLFF. CDR3 nucleotide sequence: TGTGCCAGCAGCAGCCGACAGGGACACACAACTAATGAAAAACTGTTTTTT.

The chain is built from TRBV4-1 and TRBJ2-7; a weak D match, TRBD2 (6 bases). This CDR3 is built from 14 residues. CDR1 is MGHRA, CDR2 YSYEKL, per germline. V was shortened by 5 bases and J by 1 base, with 12 bases between the two germline ends. CDR3 sequence (DNA): TGCGCCAGCAGCTCATCCGGGGGTTCCTACGAGCAGTACTTC. Amino acids: CASSSSGGSYEQYF.

This clone has only one observation. This sequence joins TRBV19 and TRBJ2-5, with 10 bases fitting TRBD2. V was clipped by 2 bases and J by 5 bases; unmatched bases: 8. The CDR3 is 16 residues long. The germline V gene has CDR1 LNHDA and CDR2 SQIVND (reference sequence). CDR3 sequence: CASSIRLAGARETQYF. As DNA, the CDR3 is TGTGCCAGTAGTATAAGGCTAGCGGGAGCCCGGGAGACCCAGTACTTC.

This chain uses TRBV11-3 with TRBJ1-1; D possibly corresponds to TRBD1 (6 bases). Trimming pared 0 bases from V and 2 bases from J, leaving 16 bases between. The CDR3 covers 17 residues. In germline, CDR1 is SGHNT, CDR2 YENEEA. The CDR3 bases are TGTGCCAGCAGCTTAGAGATCCTGGGGGCTAAAAACACTGAAGCTTTCTTT. Protein product: CASSLEILGAKNTEAFF.

The chain combines TRBV5-6 with TRBJ1-2; 11 nucleotides align to TRBD1. Germline assignment: CDR1 SGHDT and CDR2 YYEEEE. V trimming: 5 bases; J trimming: 8 bases; junction bases outside the gene matches: 8. The CDR3 totals 14 residues. The CDR3 reads CASSYPGTGGGYTF. CDR3 bases: TGTGCCAGCAGTTATCCCGGGACAGGGGGAGGCTACACCTTC.

The genes are TRBV30 and TRBJ1-3; D is possibly TRBD1 (5 bases). The V end lost 5 bases, the J end lost 2 bases, and 7 bases lay between the germline ends. The germline gives CDR1 GTSNPN, CDR2 SVGIG (reference sequence). CDR3 size: 12 residues. This CDR3 is CAWAGTGNTIYF. The DNA of the CDR3 is TGTGCCTGGGCAGGGACTGGAAACACCATATATTTT.

The rearrangement joins TRBV7-2 to TRBJ2-6; 7 nucleotides agree with TRBD2. Looked up from germline, CDR1 is SGHTA and CDR2 is FQGNSA. The CDR3 sequence is 13 residues long. V lost 11 bases to trimming and J lost 8 bases; unmatched junction nucleotides: 9. The CDR3 reads CAVPGLTTNVLTF. CDR3 nucleotide sequence: TGTGCCGTGCCGGGACTAACAACCAACGTCCTGACTTTC.

The chain is built from TRBV5-1 and TRBJ1-2; the match to TRBD1 covers 8 bases. The CDR3 spans 15 residues. The germline V gene encodes CDR1 SGHRS and CDR2 YFSETQ. V was clipped by 7 bases and J by 1 base; unmatched bases: 9. For the CDR3, the DNA is TGCGCCAGCGGTGATGGACAGGGTAATAACTATGGCTACACCTTC. It is translated as CASGDGQGNNYGYTF. Drawing the rest from reference TRBV5-1 and TRBJ1-2, the complete variable domain is KAGVTQTPRYLIKTRGQQVTLSCSPISGHRSVSWYQQTPGQGLQFLFEYFSETQRNKGNFPGRFSGRQFSNSRSEMNVSTLELGDSALYLCASGDGQGNNYGYTFGSGTRLTVV.

The chain combines TRBV6-6 with TRBJ1-5, with no clear D. Germline V lookup: CDR1 MNHNY, CDR2 SVGAGI (reference sequence). V was pared by 2 bases and J by 6 bases, with 14 bases between. The CDR3 has 15 amino acids. The CDR3 loop is CASSYDVREGQPQHF. CDR3 DNA sequence: TGTGCCAGCAGTTACGACGTTAGGGAGGGTCAGCCCCAGCATTTT.

The rearrangement joins TRBV7-2 to TRBJ1-5; weak D call: TRBD1 (6 bases). Germline V gene data show CDR1 as SGHTA and CDR2 as FQGNSA. V lost 2 bases and J 0 bases, leaving 11 bases between the germline ends. The CDR3 totals 16 residues. CDR3 protein: CASSLSGQYSNQPQHF. CDR3 sequence (DNA): TGTGCCAGCAGCTTAAGCGGACAGTATAGCAATCAGCCCCAGCATTTT.

This clone was detected only once. The chain carries TRBV18 and TRBJ2-1; 9 nucleotides align to TRBD1. In germline, CDR1 is KGHSH, CDR2 LQKENI. Germline trimming cut 4 bases from V and 1 base from J; bases unmatched to any gene: 2. The CDR3 spans 15 residues. The CDR3 coding sequence is TGTGCCAGCTCACTGGGGACAGGGTCCTACAATGAGCAGTTCTTC. Translating gives CASSLGTGSYNEQFF.

The chain combines TRBV28 with TRBJ1-5; D call uncertain. V gave up 2 bases and J gave up 5 bases, with 13 bases separating them. Germline loops: CDR1 MDHEN, CDR2 SYDVKM. The CDR3 is made up of 15 amino acids. The CDR3 DNA reads TGTGCCAGCAGTTTACACGAGGGAGTTCATCAGCCCCAGCATTTT. Translated: CASSLHEGVHQPQHF.

This clone was counted a single time. The chain combines TRBV2 with TRBJ2-2, with a weak D call TRBD2 (6 bases). V lost 7 bases and J 3 bases, leaving 15 bases between the germline ends. Germline V lookup: CDR1 SNHLY, CDR2 FYNNEI. This CDR3 is built from 15 residues. CDR3 coding DNA: TGTGCCAGCAAAATCTTCGGAGGGGACACCGGGGAGCTGTTTTTT. This gives the protein CASKIFGGDTGELFF.

The V gene is TRBV27, the J gene TRBJ2-5; D possibly corresponds to TRBD1 (5 bases). The CDR3 spans 14 residues. The germline V and J ends were trimmed by 4 bases and 7 bases, with 16 bases remaining between them. The germline V gene has CDR1 MNHEY and CDR2 SMNVEV (reference sequence). CDR3 DNA sequence: TGTGCCAGCAGTTCCGTGCAGGGTAGTGGGACCCAGTACTTC. As protein: CASSSVQGSGTQYF.

This clone was counted once. The V gene is TRBV28, the J gene TRBJ2-5, with TRBD1 matching 10 bases. CDR3 length: 14 residues. Germline values: CDR1 MDHEN, CDR2 SYDVKM. The J segment lost 5 bases and the V segment lost 3 bases, leaving 3 bases of the junction unmatched. CDR3 sequence reads: CASSFDRGLETQYF. The DNA for the CDR3 is TGTGCCAGCAGTTTCGACAGGGGGCTGGAGACCCAGTACTTC.